This entry lists 8 T cell receptor beta chains sequenced from one sample in a study of blood T cells in healthy people across ages. A second PCR, run for roughly 7 to 12 cycles, used a sample-barcoded 5' primer plus a J-beta primer mix. One entry per CDR3 protein results from TCRdb running MiXCR on the 5' RACE reads. The sample lists about 1,800,000 distinct CDR3 sequences; under 30% were seen once. What was sequenced was blood. All receptors derive from a woman aged 25 to 39 in good health.

This clonotype turned up a few times. The chain has TRBV20-1 and TRBJ1-2; D is perhaps TRBD1 (6 bases). V shed 1 base and J shed 8 bases, with 23 bases lying between them. This CDR3 has 16 amino acids. Germline values: CDR1 DFQATT, CDR2 SNEGSKA (reference sequence). The CDR3 DNA sequence: TGCAGTGCTAGAGTGACGCCGGAACCTCGGGGGGGCGGCTACACCTTC. Protein: CSARVTPEPRGGGYTF.

This rearrangement joins TRBV24-1 to TRBJ2-1; TRBD2 agrees at 9 bases. Trimming at V came to 2 bases and at J to 7 bases, leaving 5 bases not matched to a gene. Germline V gene lookup returns CDR1 KGHDR and CDR2 SFDVKD. The CDR3 runs 15 residues. In nucleotides, the CDR3 is TGTGCCACCAGTGATTCTAGCGGGGTAGGTAATGAGCAGTTCTTC. It specifies CATSDSSGVGNEQFF.

On this clonotype itself: This may stem from a read error, because a much larger clone lies one nucleotide away. V gene TRBV6-2 or TRBV6-3 combines with J gene TRBJ2-4; 8 bases are a match to TRBD2. Matching the DNA end better, TRBJ2-7 makes the J call doubtful. CDR3 length: 13 amino acids. In germline, CDR1 is MNHEY, CDR2 SVGEGT. In DNA form, the CDR3 reads TGTGCCAGCACCGACGGGGGGGATCTCGAGCAGTACTTC. It specifies CASTDGGDLEQYF.

DNA of the CDR3: TGCAGTGCACCACCGGAACCCCGTGGCGACGAGCAGTACTTC. As protein: CSAPPEPRGDEQYF. V and J are TRBV20-1 and TRBJ2-7; D gene uncertain. Trimming shortened V by 6 bases and J by 5 bases, and 20 bases separated the two germline ends. The CDR3 totals 14 residues. The germline gives CDR1 DFQATT, CDR2 SNEGSKA (reference sequence).

This clonotype has only a few counts. The genes are TRBV5-6 and TRBJ1-3; no clear D. Trimming removed 4 bases from V and 2 bases from J, with 10 bases in between. This CDR3 spans 14 amino acids. Germline CDR1 reads SGHDT; CDR2 reads YYEEEE. This CDR3 is CASSRSGAGNTIYF. The CDR3 DNA is TGTGCCAGCAGCCGATCAGGTGCTGGAAACACCATATATTTT.

In DNA, the CDR3 is TGTGCCTGTAATTGGGAAGAGACCCAGTACTTC. This gives the protein CACNWEETQYF. The chain combines TRBV30 with TRBJ2-5; D is unresolved. Trimming took off 6 bases at V and 3 bases at J, with 8 bases between the two ends. The length of the CDR3 is 11 residues. Germline lookup yields CDR1 GTSNPN and CDR2 SVGIG (reference sequence).

This clonotype was seen at least ten times. The chain recombines TRBV4-3 with TRBJ2-7; 9 positions match TRBD2. J lost 1 base, V lost 1 base, and 14 bases had no gene match. Germline assignment: CDR1 LGHNA and CDR2 YSLEER. The CDR3 covers 19 residues. This CDR3 is CASSQGASGTEILSYEQYF. The DNA for the CDR3 is TGCGCCAGCAGCCAAGGGGCTAGCGGGACTGAAATCTTATCCTACGAGCAGTACTTC.

In this sample, this clonotype turned up a few times. This chain uses TRBV3-1 with TRBJ2-1; 7 bases line up with TRBD2. Germline CDR1 and CDR2: LGHDT and YNNKEL (reference sequence). CDR3 length equals 14 residues. The V gene end was trimmed by 1 base and the J gene end by 7 bases; junction bases not matched to a gene: 4. The CDR3 DNA sequence: TGTGCCAGCAGCCAAGCCCTTAGCGGGAATGAGCAGTTCTTC. This encodes CASSQALSGNEQFF.